The count of the clone carrying this TCR beta chain is one. Its cognate antigen is unknown. The culture ran for roughly ten days, and then CD4+ T cells were isolated. Vaccine recipients had no previous SARS-CoV-2 infection; their nucleocapsid antibodies were negative. The sample comes from a study of vaccination effects on CD4 cells after COVID-19. Study context: Each participant received a vaccine that was either BNT162b2 or mRNA-1273, given as two doses.

General study findings and limits: Clones that were induced by infection or by vaccine showed marked contraction late after vaccination. Missing from the study were early post-infection timepoints, and its convalescent patients were few.

The data were produced by immunoSEQ multiplex PCR, yet TCRdb's version contains in-frame clones alone and is incomplete. Among more than 45,000 clones listed, 60% to 85% were seen once. The receptor comes from a human donor who received a COVID-19 vaccine. This specimen was CD4+ T cells from PBMCs cultured without peptide, taken before COVID-19 vaccination.

The CDR3 region has the DNA TGTGCCAGCAGTCAGGGCCCTGGGGCTGAAGCTTTCTTT. As protein: CASSQGPGAEAFF. The J gene is TRBJ1-1, the V gene TRBV6-5, with a weak D call TRBD1 (5 bases). CDR1 and CDR2 (germline): MNHEY, SVGAGI. Trimming took off 5 bases at V and 6 bases at J, with 13 bases between the two ends. This CDR3 has 13 residues.